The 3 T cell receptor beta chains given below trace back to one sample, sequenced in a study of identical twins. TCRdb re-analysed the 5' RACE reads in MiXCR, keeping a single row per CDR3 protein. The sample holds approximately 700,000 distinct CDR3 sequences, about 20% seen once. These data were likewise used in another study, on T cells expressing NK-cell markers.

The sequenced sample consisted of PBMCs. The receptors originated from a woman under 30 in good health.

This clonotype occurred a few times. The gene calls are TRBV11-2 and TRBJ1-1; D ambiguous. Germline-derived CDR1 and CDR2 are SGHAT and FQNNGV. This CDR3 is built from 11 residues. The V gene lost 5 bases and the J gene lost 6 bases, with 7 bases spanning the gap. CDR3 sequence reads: CASSAQPEAFF. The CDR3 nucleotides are TGTGCCAGCAGCGCCCAACCTGAAGCTTTCTTT.

CDR3 nucleotide sequence: TGCGCCAGCAGCTTGGTGTCGCGCGGGGGGGCGAACACCGGGGAGCTGTTTTTT. It translates to CASSLVSRGGANTGELFF. The gene calls are TRBV5-1 and TRBJ2-2; 9 nucleotides line up with TRBD2. Germline values: CDR1 SGHRS, CDR2 YFSETQ. V lost 0 bases, J lost 0 bases, and 6 bases stayed unmatched. The CDR3 extends over 18 amino acids.

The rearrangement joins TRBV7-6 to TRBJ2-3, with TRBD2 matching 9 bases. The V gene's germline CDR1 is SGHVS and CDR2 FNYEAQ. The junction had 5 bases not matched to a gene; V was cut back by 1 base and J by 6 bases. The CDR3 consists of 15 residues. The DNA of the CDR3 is TGTGCCAGCAGCTTAGTAGCGGGAGAAGGCGATACGCAGTATTTT. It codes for CASSLVAGEGDTQYF.